Shown below are 15 T cell receptor beta chains from a single sample sequenced in a study of blood T cell repertoires in COVID-19. Profiling relied on immunoSEQ multiplex PCR, and the TCRdb table lists in-frame clones only, not all of them. The sample shows about 210,000 clones, around four fifths of them seen only once. Sequencing input: peripheral blood. The receptor source for this set is a man aged 50-59 years with active or convalescent COVID-19.

The rearrangement links TRBV18 to TRBJ2-3, with 8 bases fitting TRBD2. CDR1 is KGHSH, CDR2 LQKENI, per germline. V shed 4 bases, J shed 6 bases, and the junction held 6 bases outside the gene matches. This CDR3 region has 14 residues. DNA of the CDR3: TGTGCCAGCTCACTAAGCGGGAGTACGGATACGCAGTATTTT. Translating it yields CASSLSGSTDTQYF.

The genes are TRBV7-8 and TRBJ1-1; tentatively, D is TRBD1 (5 bases). Germline V lookup: CDR1 SGHVS, CDR2 FQNEAQ. The CDR3 contains 17 residues. V lost 5 bases, J lost 3 bases, and 22 bases lay in between. The CDR3 DNA reads TGTGCCAGCAGCGTTTTCGGCGGGGCGCTTGTGGACACTGAAGCTTTCTTT. This sequence encodes CASSVFGGALVDTEAFF.

This chain uses TRBV5-1 with TRBJ1-2, with 7 bases lining up with TRBD1. Losses at the gene ends were 3 bases for V and 10 bases for J; bases not matched to a gene: 3. This CDR3 comprises 11 residues. The germline V gene has CDR1 SGHRS and CDR2 YFSETQ. This chain's CDR3 is CASSYDRDYTF. In DNA, the CDR3 is TGCGCCAGCAGCTATGACAGGGACTACACCTTC.

The chain links TRBV5-8 to TRBJ1-3; 7 bases are shared with TRBD1. The length of the CDR3 is 14 residues. Germline V CDR1 and CDR2: SGHTS, YDEGEE. V lost 4 bases, J lost 4 bases, and 5 bases stayed unmatched. CDR3 residues: CASSPRGAGNTIYF. The CDR3 DNA is TGTGCCAGCAGCCCCAGGGGGGCAGGAAACACCATATATTTT.

The count of this clone is one. This chain uses TRBV25-1 with TRBJ2-1, with D tentatively TRBD2 (5 bases). The CDR3 totals 15 residues. Germline CDR1 reads MGHDK; CDR2 reads SYGVNS. Trimming cost V 1 base and J 2 bases, with 9 bases left between them. CDR3 nucleotides: TGTGCCAGCAGTGAATCTCCGACTACCTACAATGAGCAGTTCTTC. It specifies CASSESPTTYNEQFF.

This chain joins TRBV28 and TRBJ1-1, with a weak D call TRBD1 (5 bases). Germline lookup yields CDR1 MDHEN and CDR2 SYDVKM. V was clipped by 5 bases and J by 3 bases, with 7 bases between them. This CDR3 is built from 12 residues. CDR3 amino acids: CASSGGDTEAFF. The CDR3 nucleotides are TGTGCCAGCAGTGGGGGGGACACTGAAGCTTTCTTT.

This chain joins TRBV3-1 (or the pseudogene TRBV3-2) and TRBJ2-1; 9 nucleotides match TRBD2. The germline V gene encodes CDR1 LGHDT and CDR2 YNNKEL (reference sequence). The CDR3 loop spans 14 amino acids. Germline trimming cut 1 base from V and 9 bases from J; bases unmatched to any gene: 4. The CDR3 sequence: CASSQGLAVGEQFF. In DNA, the CDR3 is TGTGCCAGCAGCCAAGGACTAGCGGTGGGTGAGCAGTTCTTC.

The rearrangement joins TRBV19 to TRBJ1-6; TRBD1 aligns across 8 bases. Unmatched junction bases numbered 6, after V lost 4 bases and J lost 10 bases. The CDR3 consists of 14 residues. CDR1 and CDR2 (germline): LNHDA, SQIVND (reference sequence). This CDR3 is CASSTGGAESPLHF. The CDR3 region has the DNA TGTGCCAGTAGTACAGGGGGCGCGGAATCACCCCTCCACTTT. Full variable domain (rest looked up from reference TRBV19 and TRBJ1-6): DGGITQSPKYLFRKEGQNVTLSCEQNLNHDAMYWYRQDPGQGLRLIYYSQIVNDFQKGDIAEGYSVSREKKESFPLTVTSAQKNPTAFYLCASSTGGAESPLHFGNGTRLTVT.

J is TRBJ2-1 and V is TRBV25-1; TRBD1 matches at 8 bases. This CDR3 has 15 residues. Unmatched junction bases numbered 9, after V lost 6 bases and J lost 5 bases. Germline V gives CDR1 MGHDK, CDR2 SYGVNS. CDR3 DNA: TGTGCCAGCAGCCCCCGGACAGGGAGGAACAATGAGCAGTTCTTC. Its translation is CASSPRTGRNNEQFF.

This chain uses TRBV2 with TRBJ2-2; 13 nucleotides line up with TRBD2. CDR3 length: 15 residues. V lost 4 bases and J lost 4; bases outside the gene matches: 0. Per the germline V gene, CDR1 is SNHLY and CDR2 is FYNNEI. CDR3 DNA sequence: TGTGCCAGCAGTGGACTAGCGGGGGGCACCGGGGAGCTGTTTTTT. Its translation: CASSGLAGGTGELFF.

The chain employs TRBV4-3 and TRBJ1-2; 7 bases line up with TRBD1. J was trimmed by 1 base and V by 1 base; bases with no gene match: 6. The germline V gene has CDR1 LGHNA and CDR2 YSLEER. The CDR3 contains 16 residues. CDR3 loop: CASSQGGTDLNYGYTF. CDR3 sequence (DNA): TGCGCCAGCAGCCAAGGGGGGACAGACCTTAACTATGGCTACACCTTC.

This clone turned up a few times. This rearrangement joins TRBV7-8 to TRBJ1-2; 9 positions match TRBD1. The germline CDR1 and CDR2 sequences are SGHVS and FQNEAQ. V was pared by 1 base and J by 8 bases, with 2 bases of the junction left unmatched. CDR3 size: 13 residues. The CDR3 spells CASSLGTGVGYTF. The CDR3 DNA reads TGTGCCAGCAGCTTAGGGACAGGGGTCGGCTACACCTTC. Using reference TRBV7-8 and TRBJ1-2 for the parts outside the CDR3, the full variable domain is GAGVSQSPRYKVAKRGQDVALRCDPISGHVSLFWYQQALGQGPEFLTYFQNEAQLDKSGLPSDRFFAERPEGSVSTLKIQRTQQEDSAVYLCASSLGTGVGYTFGSGTRLTVV.

The V gene is TRBV3-1 (or the pseudogene TRBV3-2), the J gene TRBJ2-5; 10 positions agree with TRBD2. Trimming took 4 bases from V and 6 from J; bases not matched to a gene: 11. Germline V gene data show CDR1 as LGHDT and CDR2 as YNNKEL (reference sequence). The CDR3 is 16 residues long. The DNA of the CDR3 is TGTGCCAGCAGCCCACGGAAGCGGGAGGGCCGGAAGACCCAGTACTTC. Amino acids: CASSPRKREGRKTQYF.

The chain recombines TRBV28 with TRBJ2-1, with 7 bases that match TRBD2. The CDR3 is 16 residues long. V lost 6 bases and J lost 0; bases outside the gene matches: 8. Germline V gene sequence: CDR1 MDHEN, CDR2 SYDVKM. This CDR3 reads CASSPSGGSSYNEQFF. CDR3 DNA sequence: TGTGCCAGCAGCCCCTCCGGGGGGAGCTCCTACAATGAGCAGTTCTTC.

This clone was observed a few times. The DNA of the CDR3 is TGTGCCAGCTCACCACCGGGACAGCTCCTACAAGAGACCCAGTACTTC. It codes for CASSPPGQLLQETQYF. This rearrangement joins TRBV18 to TRBJ2-5; 7 positions match TRBD1. The germline V gene has CDR1 KGHSH and CDR2 LQKENI. The CDR3 is made up of 16 amino acids. J lost 2 bases, V lost 0 bases, and 6 bases had no gene match.